These 10 T cell receptor beta chains originate from one sample sequenced in a study of T cell repertoires in cytomegalovirus infection. MiXCR was run by TCRdb on the reads, yielding one entry per CDR3 protein. The top ten hold approximately 68% of the sample, which has tens of thousands of distinct CDR3 sequences, 20% seen once. Antigen specificity for these receptors is unknown. The sequencing here drew on CD8+ T cells from cultured PBMCs, taken from culture after CMV antigen stimulation. The source is a human donor in good health (CMV status not recorded). Some clones in this sample may be carry-over from other donors' samples.

In its sample, this clonotype was seen a few times. The V call is TRBV7-8, the J call TRBJ1-6; no definite D call. Germline V gene data show CDR1 as SGHVS and CDR2 as FQNEAQ. The CDR3 is 18 amino acids. Trimming took off 2 bases at V and 0 bases at J, with 14 bases between the two ends. The CDR3 here is CASSLMGRTSSYNSPLHF. The CDR3 bases are TGTGCCAGCAGCTTAATGGGCAGGACTAGCTCCTATAATTCACCCCTCCACTTT.

This clonotype was counted a few times. The chain uses TRBV7-2 and TRBJ1-3, with D unclear. V lost 1 base and J lost 0, with 25 bases in between. Germline CDR1 is SGHTA and CDR2 is FQGNSA. This CDR3 is 21 amino acids long. The CDR3 DNA is TGTGCCAGCAGCTTAGATACGGGGTTCCTGGCCAAGGTAGACTCTGGAAACACCATATATTTT. Its protein is CASSLDTGFLAKVDSGNTIYF.

The chain uses TRBV7-9 and TRBJ2-7; maybe TRBD1 (5 bases). Trimming left V 4 bases short and J 3 bases short, with 10 bases between. Per germline, CDR1 SEHNR and CDR2 FQNEAQ (reference sequence). This CDR3 spans 13 amino acids. The CDR3 reads CASSSQGFYEQYF. As DNA, the CDR3 is TGTGCCAGCAGCTCCCAGGGTTTCTACGAGCAGTACTTC.

The rearrangement uses TRBV11-2 and TRBJ2-5, with D possibly TRBD2 on 5 matching bases. Per germline, CDR1 SGHAT and CDR2 FQNNGV. The ends were cut back, 4 bases at V and 3 bases at J, with 18 bases in the middle. The CDR3 is made up of 16 amino acids. The CDR3 bases are TGTGCCAGCAGCTCCGGACCCGACTTGGAGGAAGAGACCCAGTACTTC. Its translation is CASSSGPDLEEETQYF.

V is TRBV4-3 and J is TRBJ2-6, with TRBD1 as a possible D gene (6 bases). The length of the CDR3 is 22 residues. The V and J ends lost 0 bases and 0 bases respectively, with 24 bases between them. The germline V gene has CDR1 LGHNA and CDR2 YSLEER. The CDR3 is CASSQDILGMDSLFSGANVLTF. The CDR3 region has the DNA TGCGCCAGCAGCCAAGATATTTTGGGGATGGACAGTCTATTCTCTGGGGCCAACGTCCTGACTTTC.

This clonotype was counted a few times. The chain uses TRBV7-2 and TRBJ1-1; tentative D call: TRBD1 (5 bases). The CDR3 contains 15 residues. Trimming removed 5 bases at V and 1 base at J, with 14 bases between. Germline lookup yields CDR1 SGHTA and CDR2 FQGNSA. Here the CDR3 DNA reads TGTGCCAGCAGCCGAGGGACTTATTCGAACACTGAAGCTTTCTTT. This encodes CASSRGTYSNTEAFF.

In its sample, this clonotype was seen a few times. V usage is TRBV7-2 and J usage is TRBJ1-2, with D perhaps matching TRBD1 (6 bases). The CDR3 is 15 amino acids. V was cut by 1 base and J by 5 bases, with 14 bases left in between. Germline CDR1 is SGHTA and CDR2 is FQGNSA. The CDR3 spells CASSLVSGQGYGYTF. The CDR3 DNA reads as TGTGCCAGCAGCTTAGTTTCAGGGCAGGGGTATGGCTACACCTTC.

Only a few counts were recorded for this clonotype. V usage is TRBV18 and J usage is TRBJ1-2, with 7 nucleotides matching TRBD1. V gave up 1 base and J gave up 0 bases; unmatched junction bases: 5. The CDR3 length is 16 residues. The germline CDR1 and CDR2 sequences are KGHSH and LQKENI. The CDR3, as DNA: TGTGCCAGCTCACCACTAAGACAGGGAGCTAACTATGGCTACACCTTC. This encodes CASSPLRQGANYGYTF.

Points on this clonotype: Germline is not matched at one junction end, which may reflect a read error. The chain employs TRBV7-9 and TRBJ2-7; TRBD1 aligns across 7 bases. CDR3 length: 15 residues. Per the germline V gene, CDR1 is SEHNR and CDR2 is FQNEAQ (reference sequence). The CDR3: CASSGLTGASYEQNF. The CDR3 DNA reads TGTGCCAGCAGCGGTCTTACAGGGGCGAGCTACGAGCAGAACTTC.

This chain connects TRBV7-2 to TRBJ2-5; no clear D gene. The CDR3 loop spans 13 amino acids. The V gene lost 2 bases and the J gene lost 3 bases, with 7 bases spanning the gap. Germline CDR1 SGHTA, CDR2 FQGNSA. The CDR3 protein is CASSLLHKETQYF. The CDR3 DNA is TGTGCCAGCAGCTTATTACACAAAGAGACCCAGTACTTC.